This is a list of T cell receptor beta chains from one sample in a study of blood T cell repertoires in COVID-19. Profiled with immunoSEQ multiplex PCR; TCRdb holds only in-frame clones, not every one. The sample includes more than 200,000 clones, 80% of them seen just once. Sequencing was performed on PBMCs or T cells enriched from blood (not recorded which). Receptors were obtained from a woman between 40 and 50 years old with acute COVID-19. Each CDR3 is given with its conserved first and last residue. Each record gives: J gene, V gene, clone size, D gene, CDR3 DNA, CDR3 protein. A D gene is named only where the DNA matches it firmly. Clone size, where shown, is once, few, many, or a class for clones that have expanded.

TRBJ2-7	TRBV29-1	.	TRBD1	TGCAGCGTTGTGGGCGGGACAGGGGAAGGGCGCGAGCAGTACTTC	CSVVGGTGEGREQYF
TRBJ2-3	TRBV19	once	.	TGTGCCAGTAGCTCAAGGGACATACGCACAGATACGCAGTATTTT	CASSSRDIRTDTQYF
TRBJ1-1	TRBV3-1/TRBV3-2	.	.	TGTGCCAGCAGCCACGGAGGGGACACTGAAGCTTTCTTT	CASSHGGDTEAFF
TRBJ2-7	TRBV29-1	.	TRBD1	TGCAGCGCTCGGGACAGGGGTCCCAACGAGCAGTACTTC	CSARDRGPNEQYF
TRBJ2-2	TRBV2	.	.	TGTGCCAGCAGGAAAACAGGGGGGGCCGGGGAGCTGTTTTTT	CASRKTGGAGELFF
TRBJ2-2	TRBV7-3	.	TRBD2	TGTGCCAGCAGCCGGCCGGGACTAGCGGGAGGGGCGGGCACCGGGGAGCTGTTTTTT	CASSRPGLAGGAGTGELFF
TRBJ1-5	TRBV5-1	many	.	TGCGCCAGCAGCTTGAGGGGCTTTAGCAATCAGCCCCAGCATTTT	CASSLRGFSNQPQHF
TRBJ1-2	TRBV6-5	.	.	TGTGCCAGCAGTTACTCGGGCAGGGGAACGGGCTACACCTTC	CASSYSGRGTGYTF
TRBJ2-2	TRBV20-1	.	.	TGCAGTGCTAGTCTACCGCGGGTTTCGAACGGGGAGCTGTTTTTT	CSASLPRVSNGELFF
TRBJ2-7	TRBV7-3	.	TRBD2	TGTGCCAGCAGCCCAAGGGGCGGGAGCTCCTACGAGCAGTACTTC	CASSPRGGSSYEQYF
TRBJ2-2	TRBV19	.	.	TGTGCCAGTAGACCGGGGGGCTCCTTTCCCGGGGAGCTGTTTTTT	CASRPGGSFPGELFF
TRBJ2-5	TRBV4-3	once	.	TGCGCCAGCAGCCAAGATCTTCCTGAGGGAGGCCCCGGGGAGACCCAGTACTTC	CASSQDLPEGGPGETQYF
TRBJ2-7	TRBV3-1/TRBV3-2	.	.	TGTGCCAGCAGCAGACCAGGTCGTTCGTACGAGCAGTACTTC	CASSRPGRSYEQYF
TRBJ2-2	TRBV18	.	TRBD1	TGTGCCAGCTCACCCGACAGGGGCACCGGGGAGCTGTTTTTT	CASSPDRGTGELFF
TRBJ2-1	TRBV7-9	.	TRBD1	TGTGCCAGCAGCTTAGCAGGGGGCGGCGATGAGCAGTTCTTC	CASSLAGGGDEQFF
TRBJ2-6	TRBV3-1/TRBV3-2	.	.	TGTGCCAGCAGCCGTAGACAGAGAAAGATTTCTGGGGCCAACGTCCTGACTTTC	CASSRRQRKISGANVLTF
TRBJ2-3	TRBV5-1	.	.	TGCGCCAGCTCACGGCGGGGCGCAGATACGCAGTATTTT	CASSRRGADTQYF
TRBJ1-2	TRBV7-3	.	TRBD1	TGTGCCAGCAGCTTACATTCCCGAGTCACAGGGGATAATGGCTACACCTTC	CASSLHSRVTGDNGYTF
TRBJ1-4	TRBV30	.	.	TGTGCCTGGAGTACGAGACAGGTTGGAACTAATGAAAAACTGTTTTTT	CAWSTRQVGTNEKLFF
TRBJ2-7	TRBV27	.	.	TGTGCCAGCAGTTTCACCGGGACACTCAACTCCTACGAGCAGTACTTC	CASSFTGTLNSYEQYF
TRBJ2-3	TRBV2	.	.	TGTGCCAGCAGCGAGGGATTGCAGGGCACAGATACGCAGTATTTT	CASSEGLQGTDTQYF
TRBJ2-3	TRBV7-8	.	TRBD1	TGTGCCAGCAGCTTATTCGGGACAGGGTACCAAGATACGCAGTATTTT	CASSLFGTGYQDTQYF
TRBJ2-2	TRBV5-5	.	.	TGTGCCAGCAGCTTGGCCGGGAAGAACACCGGGGAGCTGTTTTTT	CASSLAGKNTGELFF
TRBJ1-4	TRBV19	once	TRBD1	TGTGCCAGTGGGACAGGGGGCTTTGAAAAACTGTTTTTT	CASGTGGFEKLFF
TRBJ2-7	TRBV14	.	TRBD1	TGTGCCAGCAGCCAACAACAGGGGGGCTACGAGCAGTACTTC	CASSQQQGGYEQYF
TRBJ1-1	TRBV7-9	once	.	TGTGCCATCCCCGGCACTGAAGCTTTCTTT	CAIPGTEAFF
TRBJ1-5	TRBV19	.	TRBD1	TGTGCCAGTAGTTTACGACAGGGACTTATTGGTAGCAATCAGCCCCAGCATTTT	CASSLRQGLIGSNQPQHF
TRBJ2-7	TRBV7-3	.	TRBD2	TGTGCCAGCAGCGAGGTAGCGGGGGGCTACGAGCAGTACTTC	CASSEVAGGYEQYF
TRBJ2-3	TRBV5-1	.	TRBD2	TGCGCCAGCAGCTCCGGACTAGCGGTGAGCACAGATACGCAGTATTTT	CASSSGLAVSTDTQYF
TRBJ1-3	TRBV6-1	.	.	TGTGCCAGCAGTGAACCCCCGGTCCAGGGCGGAAACACCATATATTTT	CASSEPPVQGGNTIYF
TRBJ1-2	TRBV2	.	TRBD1	TGTGCCAGCAGGGAGACAGGGGCTGGCGGCTACACCTTC	CASRETGAGGYTF
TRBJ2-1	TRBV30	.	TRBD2	TGTGCCTGGAATGGGCTAGCGGGGTACAATGAGCAGTTCTTC	CAWNGLAGYNEQFF
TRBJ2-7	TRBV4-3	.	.	TGCGCCAGCAGCCAAGATGGGGGGTACGAGCAGTACTTC	CASSQDGGYEQYF
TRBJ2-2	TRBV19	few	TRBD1	TGTGCCAGTAGGCCACAGGGGGCGAGGAACACCGGGGAGCTGTTTTTT	CASRPQGARNTGELFF
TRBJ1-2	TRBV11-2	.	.	TGTGCCAGCAGCTTAGATCCAGGGCTTAACTATGGCTACACCTTC	CASSLDPGLNYGYTF
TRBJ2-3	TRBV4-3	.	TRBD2	TGCGCCAGCAGCCAAGATCTAGCGGGAGGGCGTGGGGGCTATACGCAGTATTTT	CASSQDLAGGRGGYTQYF
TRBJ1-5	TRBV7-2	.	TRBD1	TGTGCCAGCAGCTTAAGGACAGGTAGCCAGCCCCAGCATTTT	CASSLRTGSQPQHF
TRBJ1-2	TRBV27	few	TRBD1	TGTGCCAGCAGTTTGGGGGACAGCTATGGCTACACCTTC	CASSLGDSYGYTF
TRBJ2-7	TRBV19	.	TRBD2	TGTGCCAGTAGTCTCCGGACTAGCGGGGGCCACGAGCAGTACTTC	CASSLRTSGGHEQYF